Listed below are T cell receptor beta chains from one sample, sequenced in a study of CD8+CD57+ T cells in acquired aplastic anemia. TCRdb reprocessed the reads with MiXCR, giving one entry per CDR3 protein. The data show approximately 200,000 distinct CDR3 sequences, 64% seen once. Sequenced input: sorted CD4+, CD8+, or CD8+CD57+ T cells (not recorded which) from PBMCs. These receptors all stem from a human donor with severe aplastic anemia or a healthy control (not recorded which). Each CDR3 is given with its conserved first and last residue. The D gene is left open where the match is weak. Not every row has a clone size; where given, it reads once, few, many or a size class.

-,TRBV20-1,TRBJ1-6,-,TGCAGTGCTAGAGATGGGGACCTCTCACCCCTCCACTTT,CSARDGDLSPLHF
TRBD1,TRBV2,TRBJ2-7,-,TGTGCCAGCAGTGGACCTTCGACAGGGGCCGTCTACGAGCAGTACTTC,CASSGPSTGAVYEQYF
TRBD1,TRBV2,TRBJ1-4,-,TGTGCCGTCTGGGGGACAGGGGAAAAACTGTTTTTT,CAVWGTGEKLFF
-,TRBV28,TRBJ2-4,few,TGTGCCAGCAGTTTAGGCGACAGGAAGGACATTCAGTACTTC,CASSLGDRKDIQYF
-,TRBV5-1,TRBJ1-2,-,TGCGCCAGCAGCCCGGGCTTTGGGGGGATCTATGGCTACACCTTC,CASSPGFGGIYGYTF
-,TRBV10-3,TRBJ1-1,-,TGTGCCATCAGTGAGGGGCAGTGGAACACTGAAGCTTTCTTT,CAISEGQWNTEAFF
-,TRBV10-3,TRBJ2-1,few,TGTGCCATCCGGACCTATTCGTACAATGAGCAGTTCTTC,CAIRTYSYNEQFF
-,TRBV7-9,TRBJ2-5,-,TGTGCCAGCAGCTTTTACGCGGAGACCCAGTACTTC,CASSFYAETQYF
-,TRBV24-1,TRBJ2-7,-,TGTGCCACCAGTGATTTTAGGGGTCCTTTCTACGAGCAGTACTTC,CATSDFRGPFYEQYF
TRBD2,TRBV27,TRBJ2-7,many,TGTGCCAGCAGTTTCTCCGGGGGGACCTCCTACGAGCAGTACTTC,CASSFSGGTSYEQYF
-,TRBV7-3,TRBJ1-6,-,TGTGCCAGCTCGCGGGCGAGCTCCTATAATTCACCCCTCCACTTT,CASSRASSYNSPLHF
TRBD2,TRBV2,TRBJ2-5,-,TGTGCCAGCAGTCGAGGACTAGGAGGGACCCAGTACTTC,CASSRGLGGTQYF
-,TRBV6-2/TRBV6-3,TRBJ2-3,-,TGTGCCAGCAGCCGGGACACGGGCACAGATACGCAGTATTTT,CASSRDTGTDTQYF
-,TRBV20-1,TRBJ1-5,once,TGCAGTGCCTTGGATGTAGAAAGCAATCAGCCCCAGCATTTT,CSALDVESNQPQHF
-,TRBV24-1,TRBJ2-2,-,TGTGCCACCAGTGATTCCGACACCGGGGAGCTGTTTTTT,CATSDSDTGELFF
TRBD2,TRBV7-8,TRBJ2-3,few,TGTGCCAGCAGCTTCGGGCGGGGGTTCACAGATACGCAGTATTTT,CASSFGRGFTDTQYF
-,TRBV19,TRBJ1-5,many,TGTGCCAGTAGTATGGGAAAGGCAGGAGGCAATCAGCCCCAGCATTTT,CASSMGKAGGNQPQHF
-,TRBV2,TRBJ1-1,-,TGTGCCAGCAAGGGGCCTGAAGCTTTCTTT,CASKGPEAFF
-,TRBV10-3,TRBJ1-2,-,TGTGCCATCAGTGAGTCTACCGGGGACTATGGCTACACCTTC,CAISESTGDYGYTF
TRBD1,TRBV30,TRBJ1-2,once,TGTGCCTGGAGAGTACCGGGACAGGTCGACTATGGCTACACCTTT,CAWRVPGQVDYGYTF
-,TRBV7-8,TRBJ1-5,once,TGTGCCGGCAGCTTAAGGGCTCAGGGTGCGCCCCAGCATTTT,CAGSLRAQGAPQHF
-,TRBV7-2,TRBJ1-6,few,TGTGCCAGCAGCTACACAGGCCAGTTAGCCCTCCACTTT,CASSYTGQLALHF
-,TRBV9,TRBJ2-7,once,TGTGCCAGCAGCGCCTGGGGGGGGCTACGGGAGCAGTACTTC,CASSAWGGLREQYF
-,TRBV6-5,TRBJ2-2,many,TGTGCCAGTGGCAGCAGGGCACCCCAGGGGGAGCTGTTTTTT,CASGSRAPQGELFF
-,TRBV7-9,TRBJ2-1,many,TGTGCCAGCGACGGACGGACGGATTACAATGAGCAGTTCTTC,CASDGRTDYNEQFF
TRBD1,TRBV19,TRBJ1-5,-,TGTGCCAGTTGCCCGAGGGACAGCGTGTATCAGCCCCAGCATTTT,CASCPRDSVYQPQHF
-,TRBV4-3,TRBJ2-1,many,TGCGCCAGCAGCCAGAACAGGGGAGGGGGAATCCCCTACAATGAGCAGTTCTTC,CASSQNRGGGIPYNEQFF
-,TRBV7-6,TRBJ2-1,-,TGTGCCAGCAGCTTTCTGTGGGGGGCGTACAATGAGCAGTTCTTC,CASSFLWGAYNEQFF
TRBD2,TRBV20-1,TRBJ2-5,-,TGCAGTGCTAGAGGTAGCTCGGCTAGCGGGGGGCAGGAAGAGACCCAGTACTTC,CSARGSSASGGQEETQYF
TRBD1,TRBV25-1,TRBJ2-7,many,TGTGCCAGCAGCGTTTGGGGCACAGGGGATACCTACGAGCAGTACTTC,CASSVWGTGDTYEQYF
TRBD1,TRBV7-3,TRBJ2-3,few,TGTGCCAGTGAAGGACAGGGCTCGATTACAGATACGCAGTATTTT,CASEGQGSITDTQYF
-,TRBV7-9,TRBJ2-1,-,TGTGCCAGCAGCTGGGGCACTGAGCAGTTCTTC,CASSWGTEQFF
-,TRBV12-5,TRBJ2-7,many,TGTGCTAGTGGTTTGCCTGGACATACCGACGAGCAGTACTTC,CASGLPGHTDEQYF
-,TRBV15,TRBJ1-2,-,TGTGCCACCAGCAGAGACCACTATGGCTACACCTTC,CATSRDHYGYTF
-,TRBV2,TRBJ2-7,-,TGTGCCACCCCCGGGCGTCGGGAGCAGTACTTC,CATPGRREQYF
TRBD2,TRBV7-3,TRBJ2-3,-,TGTGCCAGCAGCCCGGGGGTAGCGGGCTCCACAGATACGCAGTATTTT,CASSPGVAGSTDTQYF
TRBD1,TRBV5-1,TRBJ1-2,-,TGCGCCAGCAGCTTGGGGGCGGGGTGGACAGGGAAGGACTATGGCTACACCTTC,CASSLGAGWTGKDYGYTF
TRBD1,TRBV7-6,TRBJ2-7,few,TGTGCCAGCAGCTCGGGACAGGAGATCAACGAGCAGTACTTC,CASSSGQEINEQYF
-,TRBV20-1,TRBJ1-2,few,TGCAGTGCTAGAGATAGGGCAGTGGGAGGCGGCTACACCTTC,CSARDRAVGGGYTF
-,TRBV29-1,TRBJ2-2,-,TGCAGCGTTGTCGTGGGTACCGGGGAGCTGTTTTTT,CSVVVGTGELFF
-,TRBV10-3,TRBJ1-6,-,TGTGCCAGCAGTTACACGAGGGGTGGTTCACCCCTCCACTTT,CASSYTRGGSPLHF
TRBD1,TRBV7-2,TRBJ1-4,few,TGTGCCAGCAGCCCGGACAGGGGGGTAACTAATGAAAAACTGTTTTTT,CASSPDRGVTNEKLFF
-,TRBV7-9,TRBJ1-5,-,TGTGCCAGCAGCTCCTCCCCCAATCAGCCCCAGCATTTT,CASSSSPNQPQHF
-,TRBV5-1,TRBJ2-6,-,TGCGCCAGCAGCTTGCGGCAGGGCACTGGGGCCAACGTCCTGACTTTC,CASSLRQGTGANVLTF
-,TRBV11-2,TRBJ2-5,-,TGTGCCAGCAGCTCCACAGGGATCCAAGAGACCCAGTACTTC,CASSSTGIQETQYF
TRBD1,TRBV7-2,TRBJ1-2,-,TGTGCCAGCAGCTACTCAGGGGGCAACGGTGGCTACACCTTC,CASSYSGGNGGYTF
TRBD1,TRBV19,TRBJ1-2,-,TGTGCCAGTAGTACGGACAGGGCCGGTGGCTACACCTTC,CASSTDRAGGYTF
-,TRBV7-2,TRBJ2-1,-,TGTGCCAGCAGCTTGGGCAGGAGCAATGAGCAGTTCTTC,CASSLGRSNEQFF
-,TRBV19,TRBJ1-5,-,TGTGCCAGTAGTACGTCATCCCGGGACGGTTATCAGCCCCAGCATTTT,CASSTSSRDGYQPQHF
-,TRBV7-2,TRBJ2-7,-,TGTGCCAGCAGCCCCTGGGACGGAGAGCAGTACTTC,CASSPWDGEQYF
TRBD2,TRBV7-3,TRBJ2-1,few,TGTGCCAGCAGCTTAAGATCAGGTAGCGGGAGCACCAATGAGCAGTTCTTC,CASSLRSGSGSTNEQFF
TRBD2,TRBV10-3,TRBJ2-7,-,TGTGCCATCAGTGATGGACTAGCGGGAGCTTTCTACGAGCAGTACTTC,CAISDGLAGAFYEQYF
-,TRBV15,TRBJ1-1,-,TGTGCCACCAGCGAAGAGTTGAACACTGAAGCTTTCTTT,CATSEELNTEAFF
-,TRBV7-6,TRBJ1-2,many,TGTGCCAGCAGCCAAGGGGCCGAGAGTTATGGCTACACCTTC,CASSQGAESYGYTF
-,TRBV7-9,TRBJ2-5,-,TGTGCCAGCAGCTACCTGACGGGGTTTGGGGAGACCCAGTACTTC,CASSYLTGFGETQYF
TRBD2,TRBV7-9,TRBJ2-7,-,TGTGCCAGCACCGCACCGGGACTAGCGGGACGGTACGAGCAGTACTTC,CASTAPGLAGRYEQYF
TRBD2,TRBV15,TRBJ2-7,-,TGTGCCACCAGCAGGGGTGGGGGGGGATACGAGCAGTACTTC,CATSRGGGGYEQYF